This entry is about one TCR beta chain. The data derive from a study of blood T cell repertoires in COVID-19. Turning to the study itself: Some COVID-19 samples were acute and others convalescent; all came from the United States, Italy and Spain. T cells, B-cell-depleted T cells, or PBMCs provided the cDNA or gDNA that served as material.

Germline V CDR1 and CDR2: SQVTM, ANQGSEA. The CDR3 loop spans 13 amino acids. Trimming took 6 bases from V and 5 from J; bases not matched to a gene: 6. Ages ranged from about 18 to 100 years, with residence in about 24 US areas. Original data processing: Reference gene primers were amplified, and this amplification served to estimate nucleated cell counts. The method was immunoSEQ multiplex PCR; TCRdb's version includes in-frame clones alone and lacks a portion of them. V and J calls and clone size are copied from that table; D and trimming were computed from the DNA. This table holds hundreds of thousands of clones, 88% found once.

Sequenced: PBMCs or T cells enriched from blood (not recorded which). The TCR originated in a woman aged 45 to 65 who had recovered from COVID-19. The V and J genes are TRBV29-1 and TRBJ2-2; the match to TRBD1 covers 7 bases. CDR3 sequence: CSVHFRGTGELFF. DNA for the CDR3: TGCAGCGTACATTTCAGGGGGACCGGGGAGCTGTTTTTT.